This TCR beta chain derives from a study of graft-versus-host responses after intestinal transplantation. After removal of 5 bases from V and 9 bases from J, the junction contained 10 bases not matched to a gene. In germline, CDR1 is SEHNR, CDR2 FQNEAQ (reference sequence). The CDR3 is 14 amino acids. Points on this clone: Its antigen is not identified.

The repertoire was sequenced with immunoSEQ multiplex PCR; TCRdb's copy has only in-frame clones and lacks some. The sample yields approximately 130,000 clones, 85% to 95% seen once. The starting material was unstimulated CD4+ T cells sorted from spleen or lymph node cells, obtained before intestinal transplant. V is TRBV7-9 and J is TRBJ2-1, with TRBD1 identical over 7 bases. This clonotype originated in a human donor who received an intestinal transplant. CDR3 sequence (DNA): TGTGCCAGCAGCCAACAGGGGCACTCCGGTGAGCAGTTCTTC. This codes for CASSQQGHSGEQFF.